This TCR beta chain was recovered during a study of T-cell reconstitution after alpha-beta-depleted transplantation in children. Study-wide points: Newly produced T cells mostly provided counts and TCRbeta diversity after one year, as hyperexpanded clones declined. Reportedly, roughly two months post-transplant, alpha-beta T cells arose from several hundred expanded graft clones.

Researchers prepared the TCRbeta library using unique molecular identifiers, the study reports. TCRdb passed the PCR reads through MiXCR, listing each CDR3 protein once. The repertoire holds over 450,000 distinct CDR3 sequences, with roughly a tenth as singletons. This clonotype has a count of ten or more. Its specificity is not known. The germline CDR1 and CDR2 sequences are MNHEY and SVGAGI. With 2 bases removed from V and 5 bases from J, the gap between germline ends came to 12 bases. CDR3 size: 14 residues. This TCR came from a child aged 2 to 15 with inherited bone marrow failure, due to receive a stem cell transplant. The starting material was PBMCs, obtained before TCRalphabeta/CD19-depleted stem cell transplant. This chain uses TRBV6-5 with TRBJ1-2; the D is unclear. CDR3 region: CASSYGRLWYGYTF. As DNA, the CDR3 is TGTGCCAGCAGTTACGGCAGGCTTTGGTATGGCTACACCTTC.